These T cell receptor beta chains were read from a single sample in a study of blood T cell repertoires in COVID-19. The protocol was immunoSEQ multiplex PCR, while the TCRdb copy is restricted to in-frame clones and leaves out a portion. The table includes 45,000 to 55,000 clones, over 70% detected once. Sequenced material: peripheral blood. Receptors originate from a human donor with active or convalescent COVID-19. The donor label of this sample is uncertain. CDR3s include the opening cysteine and the closing phenylalanine or tryptophan. Expanded clones get a size class; other rows say once, few or many, or leave the size out.

J: TRBJ2-1
size: .
V: TRBV5-8
CDR3: CASSDRTSGRLEQFF

J: TRBJ2-3
size: few
V: TRBV3-1/TRBV3-2
CDR3: CASSLKGSSGRAPHTQYF

J: TRBJ2-3
size: .
V: TRBV11-3
CDR3: CASSPPRGRDSSTDTQYF

J: TRBJ2-3
size: .
V: TRBV30
CDR3: CAWSRRGLDTQYF

J: TRBJ1-1
size: .
V: TRBV28
CDR3: CASSWRQGGAFF

J: TRBJ2-3
size: .
V: TRBV29-1
CDR3: CSLQFTGDTQYF

J: TRBJ2-3
size: .
V: TRBV19
CDR3: CASRENWNTQYF

J: TRBJ1-1
size: .
V: TRBV11-3
CDR3: CASSFYDQVRTEAFF

J: TRBJ1-3
size: few
V: TRBV7-9
CDR3: CASSLSISGNTIYF

J: TRBJ2-5
size: .
V: TRBV15
CDR3: CATSMRRSLQETQYF

J: TRBJ2-7
size: .
V: TRBV28
CDR3: CASSFELAEYEQYF

J: TRBJ2-2
size: .
V: TRBV5-4
CDR3: CASSNQTRAGELFF